The next 22 T cell receptor beta chains were all read from a single sample in a study of cytomegalovirus exposure and HLA in healthy donors. Clones were sequenced by immunoSEQ multiplex PCR, and TCRdb holds only the in-frame ones, with some missing. The sample shows approximately 300,000 clones, roughly nine tenths of them seen only once. The sequencing input was PBMCs. The receptors come from a woman aged 25 to 39 in good health and CMV-seropositive.

The rearrangement uses TRBV9 and TRBJ2-3, with a tentative D call TRBD2 (5 bases). This CDR3 is built from 15 residues. Germline V gene data show CDR1 as SGDLS and CDR2 as YYNGEE. Trimming shortened V by 0 bases and J by 0 bases, and 8 bases separated the two germline ends. In nucleotides, the CDR3 is TGTGCCAGCAGCGTAGACCCGGGGAGCACAGATACGCAGTATTTT. Its translation is CASSVDPGSTDTQYF.

The chain couples TRBV2 to TRBJ1-1; perhaps TRBD1 as D (6 bases). V was clipped by 2 bases and J by 11 bases, with 15 bases between them. In germline, CDR1 is SNHLY, CDR2 FYNNEI. This CDR3 region has 13 residues. CDR3 nucleotides: TGTGCCAGCAGTGAAAGGGGACATGTGGAGGCTTTCTTT. This translates into CASSERGHVEAFF.

This chain links TRBV5-1 with TRBJ1-1, with TRBD1 matching 8 bases. This CDR3 is built from 14 residues. The ends lost 0 bases at V and 5 bases at J; junction bases unmatched: 3. The germline CDR1 and CDR2 sequences are SGHRS and YFSETQ. CDR3 coding DNA: TGCGCCAGCAGCTTGGGGACAGGGTTAACTGAAGCTTTCTTT. This translates into CASSLGTGLTEAFF.

This rearrangement joins TRBV6-5 to TRBJ2-7; no reliable D call. Germline-derived CDR1 and CDR2 are MNHEY and SVGAGI. The CDR3 is 13 residues long. V lost 6 bases and J lost 2, with 11 bases in between. CDR3 DNA: TGTGCCAGCAGCCTACAGACCACCTACGAGCAGTACTTC. Translating it yields CASSLQTTYEQYF.

The V gene is TRBV28, the J gene TRBJ1-4; D gene unclear. Germline CDR1 reads MDHEN; CDR2 reads SYDVKM. This CDR3 is built from 10 residues. V lost 10 bases and J lost 5, with 5 bases in between. CDR3 nucleotides: TGTGCCACCCAAAATGAAAAACTGTTTTTT. Translating it yields CATQNEKLFF.

V is TRBV7-3 and J is TRBJ2-7; tentative D call: TRBD2 (6 bases). The CDR3 spans 14 residues. Germline-derived CDR1 and CDR2 are SGHTA and FQGTGA. V lost 2 bases to trimming and J lost 5 bases, with 13 bases between them. CDR3 in DNA: TGTGCCAGCAGCTTATGGGAGGTGCGGGACGAGCAGTACTTC. Its translation: CASSLWEVRDEQYF.

The V gene is TRBV14, the J gene TRBJ2-1; 12 bases fit TRBD2. The CDR3 totals 17 residues. The germline CDR1 and CDR2 sequences are SGHDN and FVKESK. V shed 0 bases, J shed 9 bases, and the junction held 9 bases outside the gene matches. The CDR3 here is CASSQDMGLAGIVEQFF. In nucleotides, the CDR3 is TGTGCCAGCAGCCAAGACATGGGACTAGCGGGTATCGTTGAGCAGTTCTTC. Full variable domain (remainder filled in from reference TRBV14 and TRBJ2-1): EAGVTQFPSHSVIEKGQTVTLRCDPISGHDNLYWYRRVMGKEIKFLLHFVKESKQDESGMPNNRFLAERTGGTYSTLKVQPAELEDSGVYFCASSQDMGLAGIVEQFFGPGTRLTVL.

The chain's CDR3 is CASSPGRGLYEQYF. CDR3 in DNA: TGTGCCAGCTCACCGGGGAGGGGGCTCTACGAGCAGTACTTC. The chain is built from TRBV18 and TRBJ2-7; D tentatively fits TRBD1 or TRBD2 (7 bases each). Trimming cost V 3 bases and J 3 bases, with 12 bases left between them. CDR1 and CDR2 from the germline V gene are KGHSH and LQKENI. The CDR3 has 14 amino acids.

The gene calls are TRBV29-1 and TRBJ2-7, with 8 positions matching TRBD2. This CDR3 comprises 14 residues. V lost 4 bases, J lost 5 bases, and 10 bases stayed unmatched. The germline CDR1 and CDR2 sequences are SQVTM and ANQGSEA. The CDR3 protein is CSVGVSGVMDEQYF. In DNA form, the CDR3 reads TGCAGCGTTGGTGTTAGCGGGGTTATGGACGAGCAGTACTTC.

The V gene is TRBV28, the J gene TRBJ2-3, with D possibly TRBD2 on 6 matching bases. The CDR3 covers 15 residues. Trimming shortened V by 1 base and J by 6 bases, and 14 bases separated the two germline ends. Germline-derived CDR1 and CDR2 are MDHEN and SYDVKM. CDR3 residues: CASSLLSMSGDTQYF. The CDR3 DNA is TGTGCCAGCAGTTTATTGTCCATGAGCGGGGATACGCAGTATTTT.

A single count supports this clone. The J gene is TRBJ2-1, the V gene TRBV29-1, with D possibly being TRBD2 (5 bases). CDR3 length equals 13 residues. Trimming took 3 bases from V and 2 from J, leaving 8 bases between them. CDR1 and CDR2 from the germline V gene are SQVTM and ANQGSEA. The CDR3 region is CSVDGVPYNEQFF. The CDR3 DNA follows: TGCAGCGTTGACGGGGTCCCCTACAATGAGCAGTTCTTC.

This clone was seen only a few times. In nucleotides, the CDR3 is TGTGCCAGCAGGGAGGCCTACGAGCAGTACTTC. It encodes CASREAYEQYF. This sequence joins TRBV10-3 and TRBJ2-7, with a possible D match to TRBD2 (6 bases). The V gene's germline CDR1 is ENHRY and CDR2 SYGVKD. CDR3 length equals 11 residues. V was trimmed by 10 bases and J by 2 bases, leaving 9 bases between them.

The CDR3 bases are TGTGCCAGCAGCCAAGATGTCAATGAGCAGTTCTTC. Residues: CASSQDVNEQFF. The chain couples TRBV4-2 to TRBJ2-1, with D hard to call. The ends were cut back, 0 bases at V and 6 bases at J, with 3 bases in the middle. Germline V CDR1 and CDR2: LGHNA, YNFKEQ. There are 12 residues in the CDR3.

In nucleotides, the CDR3 is TGTGCCAGCAGCCCTTGGACCACCTCTAACTATGGCTACACCTTC. The encoded protein is CASSPWTTSNYGYTF. This sequence joins TRBV7-2 and TRBJ1-2; no clear D. CDR3 length: 15 amino acids. Trimming took off 5 bases at V and 0 bases at J, with 13 bases between the two ends. CDR1 and CDR2 from the germline V gene are SGHTA and FQGNSA.

The J gene is TRBJ2-3, the V gene TRBV6-6, with a tentative D call TRBD1 (6 bases). There are 13 residues in the CDR3. The ends were cut back, 0 bases at V and 7 bases at J, with 8 bases in the middle. Germline CDR1 and CDR2: MNHNY and SVGAGI (reference sequence). This CDR3 is CASSYSRGNTQYF. The CDR3 nucleotides are TGTGCCAGCAGTTACTCGAGGGGGAATACGCAGTATTTT.

The chain carries TRBV30 and TRBJ2-7; D perhaps matches TRBD1 (7 bases). The CDR3 totals 13 residues. Trimming pared 7 bases from V and 3 bases from J, leaving 16 bases between. The germline gives CDR1 GTSNPN, CDR2 SVGIG (reference sequence). The CDR3: CASSRGDSYEQYF. In nucleotides, the CDR3 is TGTGCCTCATCCCGCGGGGACAGCTACGAGCAGTACTTC. Combining the CDR3 with reference TRBV30 and TRBJ2-7 gives the whole variable domain SQTIHQWPATLVQPVGSPLSLECTVEGTSNPNLYWYRQAAGRGLQLLFYSVGIGQISSEVPQNLSASRPQDRQFILSSKKLLLSDSGFYLCASSRGDSYEQYFGPGTRLTVT.

The chain recombines TRBV28 with TRBJ1-1; 9 nucleotides line up with TRBD1. Germline CDR1 is MDHEN and CDR2 is SYDVKM. The length of the CDR3 is 17 residues. V shed 3 bases, J shed 0 bases, and the junction held 8 bases outside the gene matches. In DNA, the CDR3 is TGTGCCAGCAGTTTTGGGACAGGGTCGATTCTGAACACTGAAGCTTTCTTT. As protein: CASSFGTGSILNTEAFF.

This clone was observed a few times. This chain links TRBV9 with TRBJ2-7; 7 positions match TRBD2. Germline assignment: CDR1 SGDLS and CDR2 YYNGEE. CDR3 length: 14 residues. J lost 0 bases, V lost 3 bases, and 3 bases had no gene match. The DNA of the CDR3 is TGTGCCAGCAGCGGGGAGGGATCCTCCTACGAGCAGTACTTC. Its translation: CASSGEGSSYEQYF.

The V gene is TRBV30, the J gene TRBJ2-5; TRBD2 is a possible D gene (7 bases). Trimming left V 4 bases short and J 5 bases short, with 26 bases between. The CDR3 runs 17 residues. Germline loops: CDR1 GTSNPN, CDR2 SVGIG (reference sequence). DNA for the CDR3: TGTGCCTGGACGACTAAACGGGGGGCCCTAGGGGACGAGACCCAGTACTTC. It specifies CAWTTKRGALGDETQYF.

This sequence joins TRBV30 and TRBJ2-2; 12 bases are a match to TRBD2. The CDR3 spans 16 residues. V lost 5 bases to trimming and J lost 0 bases; unmatched junction nucleotides: 4. From germline, CDR1 is GTSNPN and CDR2 SVGIG (reference sequence). The CDR3 loop reads CAWVGLAGPNTGELFF. In DNA, the CDR3 is TGTGCCTGGGTGGGACTAGCGGGCCCGAACACCGGGGAGCTGTTTTTT. The full variable domain, with the rest looked up from reference TRBV30 and TRBJ2-2, is SQTIHQWPATLVQPVGSPLSLECTVEGTSNPNLYWYRQAAGRGLQLLFYSVGIGQISSEVPQNLSASRPQDRQFILSSKKLLLSDSGFYLCAWVGLAGPNTGELFFGEGSRLTVL.

With regard to this clone: The sample contains more than one DNA sequence encoding this CDR3. The chain couples TRBV30 to TRBJ2-7; D possibly corresponds to TRBD1 (5 bases). The V end was cut by 4 bases, the J end by 1 base, with 8 bases between. This CDR3 comprises 12 residues. Germline CDR1 reads GTSNPN; CDR2 reads SVGIG (reference sequence). CDR3 amino acids: CAWKQGSYEQYF. The CDR3 region has the DNA TGTGCCTGGAAGCAGGGATCCTACGAGCAGTACTTC.

The rearrangement links TRBV7-2 to TRBJ1-2, with TRBD1 identical over 11 bases. The V gene end was trimmed by 4 bases and the J gene end by 6 bases; junction bases not matched to a gene: 7. The germline gives CDR1 SGHTA, CDR2 FQGNSA. CDR3 length: 15 residues. The CDR3, as DNA: TGTGCCAGCAGCTATAGGACAGGGGGCGCGGATGGCTACACCTTC. Protein product: CASSYRTGGADGYTF. The full variable domain, rest sourced from reference TRBV7-2 and TRBJ1-2, is GAGVSQSPSNKVTEKGKDVELRCDPISGHTALYWYRQSLGQGLEFLIYFQGNSAPDKSGLPSDRFSAERTGGSVSTLTIQRTQQEDSAVYLCASSYRTGGADGYTFGSGTRLTVV.